This section outlines one TCR beta chain sequence together with its context. No antigen is known for it. It has no much larger one-base neighbor in the sample; base qualities were not kept. Here V drops 5 bases and J drops 4 bases, and the junction holds 6 bases not matched to any gene. The CDR3, cysteine through phenylalanine, is 14 amino acids long. The retained sequence is limited to the CDR3, 42 bases, with the frame set at the first base. CDR1 is given as SGHTA and CDR2 as FQGNSA, both from the germline V gene. These data are taken from a study of CD8+CD57+ T cells in acquired aplastic anemia (dated by TCRdb to the late 2010s). For the study in its entirety: Extracted DNA from sorted CD4+ and CD8+ cells averaged approximately 3 ug, ranging from about 0.18 to 27.4 ug. Healthy donor samples averaged around 9.8 million reads for CD4+ and roughly 12 million for CD8+ cells.

What the authors observed across the whole study: Between patients and healthy controls, no significant difference in CD8+ Simpson's diversity was found (P=0.060). About 30 CD8+ CDR3 sequences were found in both patients and controls but appeared to be highly expressed in patients and within the immunodominant clones of the patients.

Profiling of TCR beta VDJ combinations and CDR3 sequences used genomic DNA as the template. An Illumina HiSeq 2000 was the platform used for TCR repertoire sequencing. Processing in the source paper ran as follows. TRBV/TRBJ rearrangement plots, CDR3 size and DJ length profiles, and Simpson's diversity index were used to assess repertoires. The immunodominant clone was defined as the most abundant DNA sequence in deep sequencing data. CDR3 amino acid sequences were checked for sharing between subjects and were compared against published repertoires and the VDJdb database. TCRdb trimmed the raw reads at Q25, called clones with MiXCR and kept productive beta chains. Identical CDR3 protein sequences are pooled into one entry, listed with their most common genes and DNA. What appears here as the V and J calls and clone size reflects TCRdb's work, not the paper's. The sample data list 400,000 to 500,000 distinct CDR3 sequences, and roughly 68% of these were observed just once. The top ten hold approximately 3.9% of the sample.

In the study, sorted CD4+ and CD8+ blood T cells from patients with severe aplastic anemia and from healthy subjects underwent deep sequencing of TCR repertoires. Ficoll-Paque density gradient centrifugation was used to isolate peripheral blood mononuclear cells. CD4+ and CD8+ T cells were sorted by FACS or magnetic beads before DNA extraction. The chain couples TRBV7-2 to TRBJ1-2, and 8 junctional nucleotides match TRBD1. The TCR was taken from a human donor in good health, serving as a control. The sample taken for sequencing was sorted CD4+, CD8+, or CD8+CD57+ T cells (not recorded which) from PBMCs. CDR3 sequence: CASSPGQGVYGYTF. The DNA sequence is given as TGTGCCAGCAGCCCAGGACAGGGCGTCTATGGCTACACCTTC.